The entry below gives a single T cell receptor (beta chain) sequence along with its context. Its antigen is still unknown. These data come from a study of T cell responses to AZD1222 COVID-19 vaccine. This table comes from immunoSEQ multiplex PCR, and its TCRdb copy is limited to in-frame clones, with some not included. The sample lists 150,000 to 200,000 clones, about 87% occurring once. Study-wide results and limits: Following two doses of AZD1222, Spike-specific TCR breadth and depth rose. Baseline seropositivity occurred in only a handful of AZD1222 recipients.

This CDR3 contains 12 residues. Unmatched junction bases numbered 3, after V lost 4 bases and J lost 4 bases. From germline, CDR1 is GTSNPN and CDR2 SVGIG (reference sequence). The source of this sequence is an adult in good health. Specimen: peripheral blood, collected on day 0 of AZD1222 vaccination. This chain links TRBV30 with TRBJ2-5, with 7 bases matching TRBD2. CDR3 sequence reads: CAWTGGTETQYF. CDR3 nucleotides: TGTGCCTGGACGGGGGGAACAGAGACCCAGTACTTC.